This TCR beta chain was sequenced during a study of CD8 T cells in ankylosing spondylitis. In the case of this clonotype: What it binds is unknown. A much larger clone lies a single base off, so this may be a read error.

Quantitative 5'-RACE with molecular barcodes was used to make the TCR beta libraries. In TCRdb, the 5' RACE reads were re-called with MiXCR into one record per CDR3 protein. Among some 130,000 distinct CDR3 sequences listed, about 7% were seen once. Study-level results: A subset of motif variants has previously been described in the synovial fluid and blood of reactive arthritis.

In germline, CDR1 is LNHDA, CDR2 SQIVND (reference sequence). The CDR3 sequence is 15 residues long. The TCR was taken from a female donor with ankylosing spondylitis or in good health (not recorded which). This rearrangement joins TRBV19 to TRBJ1-1; maybe TRBD1 (6 bases). The sequenced sample was blood, either unsorted or a sorted T cell fraction (not recorded which). The CDR3 protein is CTSSLAGGSSTEAFF. The CDR3 region has the DNA TGTACCAGTAGCCTAGCCGGGGGCTCGAGCACTGAAGCTTTCTTT.